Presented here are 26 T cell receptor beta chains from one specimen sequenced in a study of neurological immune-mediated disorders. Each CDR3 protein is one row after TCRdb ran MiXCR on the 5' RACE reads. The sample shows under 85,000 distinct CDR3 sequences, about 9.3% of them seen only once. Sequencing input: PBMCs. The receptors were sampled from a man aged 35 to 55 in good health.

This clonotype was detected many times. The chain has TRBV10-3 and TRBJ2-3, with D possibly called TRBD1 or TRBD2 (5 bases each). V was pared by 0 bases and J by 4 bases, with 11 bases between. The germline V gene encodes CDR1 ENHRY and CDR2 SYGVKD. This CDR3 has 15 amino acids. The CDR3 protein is CAISESRGTADTQYF. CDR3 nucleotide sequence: TGTGCCATCAGTGAGTCCCGAGGGACGGCAGATACGCAGTATTTT.

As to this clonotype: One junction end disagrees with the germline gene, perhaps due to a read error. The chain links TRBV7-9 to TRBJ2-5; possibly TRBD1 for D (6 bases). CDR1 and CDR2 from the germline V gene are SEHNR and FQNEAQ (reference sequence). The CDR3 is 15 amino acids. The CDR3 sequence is CASSDRDTAGETKYF. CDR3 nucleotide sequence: TGTGCCAGCAGCGACCGGGACACCGCTGGGGAGACCAAGTACTTC.

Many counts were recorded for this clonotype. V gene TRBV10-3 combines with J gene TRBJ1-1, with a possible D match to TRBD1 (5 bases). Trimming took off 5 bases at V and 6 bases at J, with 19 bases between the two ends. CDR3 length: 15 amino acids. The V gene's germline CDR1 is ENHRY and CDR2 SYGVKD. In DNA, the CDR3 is TGTGCCATCAGTCCTACCCGAGACAGTGATCCTGAAGCTTTCTTT. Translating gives CAISPTRDSDPEAFF.

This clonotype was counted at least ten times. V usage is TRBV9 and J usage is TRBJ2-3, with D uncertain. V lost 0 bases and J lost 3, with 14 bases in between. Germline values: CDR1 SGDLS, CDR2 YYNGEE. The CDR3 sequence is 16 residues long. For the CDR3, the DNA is TGTGCCAGCAGCGTAGAACTCTTAGCTCCTACAGATACGCAGTATTTT. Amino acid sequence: CASSVELLAPTDTQYF.

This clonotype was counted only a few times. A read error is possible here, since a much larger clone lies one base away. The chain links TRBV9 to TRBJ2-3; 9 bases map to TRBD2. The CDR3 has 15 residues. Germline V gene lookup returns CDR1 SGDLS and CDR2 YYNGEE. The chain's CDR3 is CAGSAGGNLKDTQYF. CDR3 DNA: TGTGCCGGCAGCGCGGGGGGGAATCTAAAAGATACGCAGTATTTT.

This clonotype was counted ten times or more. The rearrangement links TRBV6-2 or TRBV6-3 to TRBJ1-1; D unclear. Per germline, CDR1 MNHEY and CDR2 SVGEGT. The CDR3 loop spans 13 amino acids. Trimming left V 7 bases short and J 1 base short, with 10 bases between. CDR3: CASNADQNTEAFF. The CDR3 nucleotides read TGTGCCAGCAATGCGGACCAGAACACTGAAGCTTTCTTT.

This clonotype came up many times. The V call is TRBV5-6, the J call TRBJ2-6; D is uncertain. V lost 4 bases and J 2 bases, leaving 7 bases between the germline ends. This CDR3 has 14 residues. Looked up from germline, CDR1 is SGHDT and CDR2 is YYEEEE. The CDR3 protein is CASSPGAGANVLTF. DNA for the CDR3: TGTGCCAGCAGCCCTGGGGCTGGGGCCAACGTCCTGACTTTC.

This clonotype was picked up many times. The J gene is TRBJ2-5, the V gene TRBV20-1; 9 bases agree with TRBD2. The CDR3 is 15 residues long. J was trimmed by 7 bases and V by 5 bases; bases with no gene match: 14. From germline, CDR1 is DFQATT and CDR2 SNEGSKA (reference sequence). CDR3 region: CSAEWPAGGGGTQYF. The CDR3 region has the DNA TGCAGTGCTGAGTGGCCAGCGGGGGGCGGGGGGACCCAGTACTTC.

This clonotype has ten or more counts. This CDR3 is CATSPRTGGYEQYF. The DNA of the CDR3 is TGTGCCACCAGCCCCCGGACAGGTGGCTACGAGCAGTACTTC. The J gene is TRBJ2-7, the V gene TRBV15; 7 bases line up with TRBD1. Unmatched junction bases numbered 7, after V lost 5 bases and J lost 3 bases. Per the germline V gene, CDR1 is LNHNV and CDR2 is YYDKDF (reference sequence). This CDR3 contains 14 residues.

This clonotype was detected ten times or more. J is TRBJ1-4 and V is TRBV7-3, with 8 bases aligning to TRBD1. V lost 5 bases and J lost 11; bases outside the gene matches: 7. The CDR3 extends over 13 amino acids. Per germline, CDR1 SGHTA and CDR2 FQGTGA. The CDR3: CASSPYRGGKLFF. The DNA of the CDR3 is TGTGCCAGCAGCCCTTACAGGGGGGGGAAACTGTTTTTT.

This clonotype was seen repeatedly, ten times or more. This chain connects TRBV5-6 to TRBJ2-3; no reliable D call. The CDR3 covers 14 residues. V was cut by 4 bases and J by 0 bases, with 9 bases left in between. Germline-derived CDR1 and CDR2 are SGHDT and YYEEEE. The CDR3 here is CASSPMHSTDTQYF. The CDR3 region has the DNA TGTGCCAGCAGCCCGATGCATAGCACAGATACGCAGTATTTT.

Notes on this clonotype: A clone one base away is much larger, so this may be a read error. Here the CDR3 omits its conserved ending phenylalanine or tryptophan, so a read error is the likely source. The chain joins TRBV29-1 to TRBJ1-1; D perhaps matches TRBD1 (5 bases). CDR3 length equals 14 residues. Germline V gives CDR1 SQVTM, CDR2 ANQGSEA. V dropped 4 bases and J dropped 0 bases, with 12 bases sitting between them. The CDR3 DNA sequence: TGCAGCGTTGGTGGCAGGGCCATGAACACTGAAGCTTTCTGT. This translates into CSVGGRAMNTEAFC.

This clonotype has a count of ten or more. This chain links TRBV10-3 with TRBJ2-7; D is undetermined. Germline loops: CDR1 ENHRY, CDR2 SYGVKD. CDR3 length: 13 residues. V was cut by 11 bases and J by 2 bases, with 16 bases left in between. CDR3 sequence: CAQAGPPTYEQYF. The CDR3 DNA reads TGTGCCCAGGCCGGGCCACCCACCTACGAGCAGTACTTC.

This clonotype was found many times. This CDR3 reads CASSLGGGHQETQYF. In DNA form, the CDR3 reads TGCGCCAGCAGCCTTGGGGGGGGACACCAAGAGACCCAGTACTTC. The V call is TRBV5-1, the J call TRBJ2-5; the match to TRBD2 covers 7 bases. Germline V gene lookup returns CDR1 SGHRS and CDR2 YFSETQ. The CDR3 extends over 15 amino acids. V was pared by 4 bases and J by 0 bases, with 6 bases of the junction left unmatched.

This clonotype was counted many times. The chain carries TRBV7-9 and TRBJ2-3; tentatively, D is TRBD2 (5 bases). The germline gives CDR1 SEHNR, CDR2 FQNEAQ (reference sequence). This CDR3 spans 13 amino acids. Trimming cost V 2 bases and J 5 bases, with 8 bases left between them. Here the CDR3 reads CASSLPGIDTQYF. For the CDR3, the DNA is TGTGCCAGCAGCTTACCGGGGATAGATACGCAGTATTTT.

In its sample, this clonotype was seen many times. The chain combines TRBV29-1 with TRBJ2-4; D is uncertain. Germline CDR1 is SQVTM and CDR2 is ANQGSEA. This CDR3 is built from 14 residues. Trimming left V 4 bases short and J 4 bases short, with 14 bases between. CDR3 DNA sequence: TGCAGCGTTGTTACTGCGGTGCCTAAAAACATTCAGTACTTC. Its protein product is CSVVTAVPKNIQYF.

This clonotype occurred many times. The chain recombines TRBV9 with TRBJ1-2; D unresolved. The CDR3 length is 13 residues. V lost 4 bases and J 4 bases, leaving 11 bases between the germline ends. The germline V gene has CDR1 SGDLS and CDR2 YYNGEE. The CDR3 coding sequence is TGTGCCAGCAGCACCGACGGGAGCTATGGCTACACCTTC. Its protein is CASSTDGSYGYTF.

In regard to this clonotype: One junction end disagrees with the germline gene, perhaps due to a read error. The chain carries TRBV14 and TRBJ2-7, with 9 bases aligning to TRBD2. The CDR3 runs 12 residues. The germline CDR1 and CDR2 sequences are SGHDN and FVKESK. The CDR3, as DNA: TGTGCCAGCAGCCCCTCTAGCGGGACAAGGGACTTC. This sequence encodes CASSPSSGTRDF.

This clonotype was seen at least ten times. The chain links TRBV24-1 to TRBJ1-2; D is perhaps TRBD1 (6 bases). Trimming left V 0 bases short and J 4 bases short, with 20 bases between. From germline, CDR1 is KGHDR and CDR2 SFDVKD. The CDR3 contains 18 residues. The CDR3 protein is CATSDLHDPGQPFYGYTF. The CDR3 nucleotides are TGTGCCACCAGTGATTTGCATGACCCGGGACAACCGTTCTATGGCTACACCTTC.

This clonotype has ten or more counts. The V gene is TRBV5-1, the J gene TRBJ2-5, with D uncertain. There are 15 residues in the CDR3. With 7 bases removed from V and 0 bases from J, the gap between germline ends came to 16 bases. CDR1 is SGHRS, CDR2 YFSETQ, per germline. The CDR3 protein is CASGSSVGNQETQYF. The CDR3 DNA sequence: TGCGCCAGCGGCTCCTCAGTGGGAAACCAAGAGACCCAGTACTTC.

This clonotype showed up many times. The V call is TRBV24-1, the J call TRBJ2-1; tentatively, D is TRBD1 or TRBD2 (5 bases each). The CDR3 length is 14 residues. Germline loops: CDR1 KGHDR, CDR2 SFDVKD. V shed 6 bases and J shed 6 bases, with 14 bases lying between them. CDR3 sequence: CATSPVGTGNEQFF. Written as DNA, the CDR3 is TGTGCCACCAGTCCTGTCGGGACGGGCAATGAGCAGTTCTTC.

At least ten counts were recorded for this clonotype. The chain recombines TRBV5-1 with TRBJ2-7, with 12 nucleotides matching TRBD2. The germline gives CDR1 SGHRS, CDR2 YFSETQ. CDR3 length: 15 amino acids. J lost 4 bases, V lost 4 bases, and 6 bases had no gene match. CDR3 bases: TGCGCCAGCAGCAGGACTAGCGGGGTTCGTTACGAGCAGTACTTC. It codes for CASSRTSGVRYEQYF.

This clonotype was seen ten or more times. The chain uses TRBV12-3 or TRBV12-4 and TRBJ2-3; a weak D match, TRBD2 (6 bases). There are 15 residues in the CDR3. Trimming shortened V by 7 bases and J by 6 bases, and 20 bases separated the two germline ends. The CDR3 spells CASIFGGGPTDTQYF. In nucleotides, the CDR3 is TGTGCCAGCATCTTCGGGGGAGGCCCCACGGATACGCAGTATTTT.

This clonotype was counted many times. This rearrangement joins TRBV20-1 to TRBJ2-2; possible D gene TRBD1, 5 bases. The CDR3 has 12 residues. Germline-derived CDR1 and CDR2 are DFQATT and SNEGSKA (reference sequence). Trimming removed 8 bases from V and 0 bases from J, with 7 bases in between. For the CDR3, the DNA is TGCAGTTTCAGGGCGAACACCGGGGAGCTGTTTTTT. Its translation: CSFRANTGELFF.

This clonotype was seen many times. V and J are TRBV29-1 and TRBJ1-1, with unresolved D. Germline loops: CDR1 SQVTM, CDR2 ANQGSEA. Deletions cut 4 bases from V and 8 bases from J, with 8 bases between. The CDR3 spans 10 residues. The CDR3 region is CSVGSGEAFF. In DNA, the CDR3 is TGCAGCGTTGGTTCGGGGGAAGCTTTCTTT.

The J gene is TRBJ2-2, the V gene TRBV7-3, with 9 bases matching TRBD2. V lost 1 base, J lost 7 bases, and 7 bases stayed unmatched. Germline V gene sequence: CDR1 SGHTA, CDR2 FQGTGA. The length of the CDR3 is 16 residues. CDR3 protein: CASSLRAGGLGGELFF. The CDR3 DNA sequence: TGTGCCAGCAGCTTAAGAGCGGGGGGCCTTGGCGGGGAGCTGTTTTTT.